This note documents a single T cell receptor (beta chain) sequence. This specimen comes from a study of shared clonotypes between healthy human individuals. CDR3 length: 12 residues. CDR1 is SGHVS, CDR2 FQNEAQ, per germline. V dropped 5 bases and J dropped 3 bases, with 6 bases sitting between them. TCRdb's table, derived via immunoSEQ multiplex PCR, lists solely in-frame clones and lacks some. Here the sample spans about 2.3 million clones, just over 90% being singletons. The rearrangement joins TRBV7-8 to TRBJ2-3, with D uncertain. The sample was naive CD4+ T cells from PBMCs. Stated subset: CD45RA+ positively selected. This TCR was sampled from a man aged 18 to 30 in good health. Some clones in this sample may be carry-over from other donors' samples. The CDR3, as DNA: TGTGCCAGCAGCCCTCCTACAGATACGCAGTATTTT. It translates to CASSPPTDTQYF.